The next 6 T cell receptor beta chains were all read from a single sample in a study of T cell repertoires in cytomegalovirus infection. TCRdb re-called the reads with MiXCR, one entry per CDR3 protein. The sample lists around 440,000 distinct CDR3 sequences, over 9% occurring once. Specimen: PBMCs. The receptors originated from a human donor in good health (CMV status not recorded). Some clones in this sample may be carry-over from other donors' samples.

This clonotype has at least ten counts. This sequence joins TRBV5-1 and TRBJ1-1, with D possibly matching TRBD1 (6 bases). Trimming took 1 base from V and 1 from J, leaving 8 bases between them. The CDR3 is made up of 14 amino acids. CDR1 SGHRS and CDR2 YFSETQ come from the germline V gene. The DNA of the CDR3 is TGCGCCAGCAGCTTGACCAGGGGGAACACTGAAGCTTTCTTT. This sequence encodes CASSLTRGNTEAFF.

The table lists this clonotype with many counts. The J gene is TRBJ2-2, the V gene TRBV5-6, with TRBD1 identical over 8 bases. This CDR3 spans 15 amino acids. CDR1 and CDR2 (germline): SGHDT, YYEEEE. V was clipped by 4 bases and J by 5 bases; unmatched bases: 7. As DNA, the CDR3 is TGTGCCAGCAGCGCAGGGGGCGCCTGGACCGGGGAGCTGTTTTTT. This sequence encodes CASSAGGAWTGELFF.

This clonotype was seen a few times. This chain uses TRBV28 with TRBJ1-5; 8 positions agree with TRBD1. Trimming cost V 3 bases and J 4 bases; bases outside gene matches: 5. The germline V gene encodes CDR1 MDHEN and CDR2 SYDVKM. The CDR3 consists of 15 residues. CDR3 residues: CASSFFRDRNQPQHF. CDR3 in DNA: TGTGCCAGCAGTTTTTTCCGGGACAGGAATCAGCCCCAGCATTTT.

A note on this clonotype: This may stem from a read error, because a much larger clone lies one nucleotide away. This chain connects TRBV20-1 to TRBJ1-1; 8 bases are shared with TRBD1. CDR3 length: 15 residues. Germline assignment: CDR1 DFQATT and CDR2 SNEGSKA (reference sequence). J lost 0 bases, V lost 5 bases, and 8 bases had no gene match. The CDR3 coding sequence is TGCAGTGCTGAAAGACAGGGGAACCTGAACACTGAAGCTTTCTTT. As protein: CSAERQGNLNTEAFF.

This clonotype was seen ten or more times. The chain has TRBV5-5 and TRBJ2-3; D is undetermined. Germline lookup yields CDR1 SGHKS and CDR2 YYEKEE (reference sequence). The CDR3 extends over 15 amino acids. Trimming removed 2 bases from V and 1 base from J, with 11 bases in between. CDR3 in DNA: TGTGCCAGCAGCTTCGTACCGGGTGGCACAGATACGCAGTATTTT. It translates to CASSFVPGGTDTQYF.

There are many counts of this clonotype. The chain couples TRBV7-8 to TRBJ2-3; D possibly corresponds to TRBD2 (7 bases). CDR1 is SGHVS, CDR2 FQNEAQ, per germline. V shed 5 bases and J shed 4 bases, with 19 bases lying between them. This CDR3 is 16 amino acids long. CDR3 bases: TGTGCCAGCAGCCCCCCGTCGGGGGGCCGGTCAGATACGCAGTATTTT. As protein: CASSPPSGGRSDTQYF.